Shown below are 6 T cell receptor beta chains from a single sample sequenced in a study of blood T cell repertoires in COVID-19. The assay was immunoSEQ multiplex PCR, and TCRdb's table has in-frame clones only and misses some. The repertoire holds about 160,000 clones, with 60% to 80% as singletons. The source material was peripheral blood. These receptors were obtained from a man between 65 and 85 years old with acute or convalescent COVID-19.

This chain uses TRBV6-1 with TRBJ2-6; D possibly corresponds to TRBD1 (6 bases). The CDR3 runs to 18 residues. V lost 1 base, J lost 2 bases, and 15 bases lay in between. Germline CDR1 MNHNS, CDR2 SASEGT. This CDR3 reads CASSEEPTGMAGANVLTF. The CDR3 region has the DNA TGTGCCAGCAGTGAAGAACCCACAGGGATGGCTGGGGCCAACGTCCTGACTTTC.

The gene calls are TRBV6-4 and TRBJ2-7, with TRBD2 matching 9 bases. With 2 bases clipped from V and 1 base from J, the junction kept 3 bases outside the gene matches. The germline gives CDR1 MRHNA, CDR2 SNTAGT. There are 15 residues in the CDR3. CDR3 amino acids: CASSDAGGESYEQYF. CDR3 DNA sequence: TGTGCCAGCAGTGACGCGGGAGGGGAATCCTACGAGCAGTACTTC.

The V call is TRBV6-5, the J call TRBJ2-3; D may be TRBD2 (6 bases). This CDR3 has 12 residues. Germline CDR1 MNHEY, CDR2 SVGAGI. V shed 10 bases and J shed 2 bases, with 10 bases lying between them. DNA for the CDR3: TGTGCCACCCGGGAGTACACAGATACGCAGTATTTT. Its protein product is CATREYTDTQYF.

This clone was seen ten or more times. The chain uses TRBV28 and TRBJ2-2; 11 nucleotides match TRBD2. The CDR3 is 15 residues long. Germline-derived CDR1 and CDR2 are MDHEN and SYDVKM. Trimming removed 7 bases from V and 8 bases from J; junction bases left unmatched: 9. CDR3 DNA: TGTGCCAGCACCGGACCGACTAGCGGGATGGGGGAGCTGTTTTTT. Protein sequence: CASTGPTSGMGELFF.

V gene TRBV7-8 combines with J gene TRBJ1-6, with TRBD1 as a possible D gene (6 bases). Trimming took 1 base from V and 5 from J, leaving 18 bases between them. The CDR3 runs to 18 residues. Germline assignment: CDR1 SGHVS and CDR2 FQNEAQ. The chain's CDR3 is CASSLGLQGMVNNSPLHF. As DNA, the CDR3 is TGTGCCAGCAGCTTAGGTCTACAGGGAATGGTCAATAATTCACCCCTCCACTTT.

Worth noting for this clone: The sample contains more than one DNA sequence encoding this CDR3. This chain joins TRBV2 and TRBJ1-2; TRBD1 might be the D (5 bases). Germline loops: CDR1 SNHLY, CDR2 FYNNEI. V shed 2 bases and J shed 2 bases, with 6 bases lying between them. The CDR3 consists of 13 residues. Here the CDR3 reads CASSEQGNYGYTF. DNA of the CDR3: TGTGCCAGCAGTGAACAGGGCAACTATGGCTACACCTTC.